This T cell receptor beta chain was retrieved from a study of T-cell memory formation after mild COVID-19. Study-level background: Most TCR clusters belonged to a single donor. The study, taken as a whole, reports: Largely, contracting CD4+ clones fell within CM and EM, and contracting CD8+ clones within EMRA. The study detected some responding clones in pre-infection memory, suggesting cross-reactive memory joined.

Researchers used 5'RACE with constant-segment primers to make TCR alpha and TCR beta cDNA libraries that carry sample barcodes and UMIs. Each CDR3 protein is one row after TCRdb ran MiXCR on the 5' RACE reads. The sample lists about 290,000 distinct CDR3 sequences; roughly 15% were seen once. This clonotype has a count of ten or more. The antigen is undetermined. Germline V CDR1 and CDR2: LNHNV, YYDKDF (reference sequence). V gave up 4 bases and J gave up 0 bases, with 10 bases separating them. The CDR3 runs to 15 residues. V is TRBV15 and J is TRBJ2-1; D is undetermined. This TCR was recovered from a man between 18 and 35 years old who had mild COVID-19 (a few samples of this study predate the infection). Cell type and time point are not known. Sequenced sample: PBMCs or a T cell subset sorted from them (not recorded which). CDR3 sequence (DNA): TGTGCCACCAGCAACCACACGAGCTCCTACAATGAGCAGTTCTTC. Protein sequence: CATSNHTSSYNEQFF.